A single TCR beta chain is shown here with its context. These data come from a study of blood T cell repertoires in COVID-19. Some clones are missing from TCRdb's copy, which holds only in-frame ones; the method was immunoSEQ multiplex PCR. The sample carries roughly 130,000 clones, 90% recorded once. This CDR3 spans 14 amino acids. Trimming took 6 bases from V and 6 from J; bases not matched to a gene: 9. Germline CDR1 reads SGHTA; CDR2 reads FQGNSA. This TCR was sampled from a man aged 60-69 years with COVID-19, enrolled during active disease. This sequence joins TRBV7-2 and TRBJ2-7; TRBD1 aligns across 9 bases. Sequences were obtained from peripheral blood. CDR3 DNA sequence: TGTGCCAGCAGGAATAGACAGGGGGTAGGCGAGCAGTACTTC. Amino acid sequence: CASRNRQGVGEQYF.